This passage covers 24 T cell receptor beta chains from one sample sequenced in a study of cytomegalovirus exposure and HLA in healthy donors. The method was immunoSEQ multiplex PCR; TCRdb's version includes in-frame clones alone and lacks a portion of them. This table has fewer than 120,000 clones, roughly nine tenths appearing once. Specimen: PBMCs. The receptor set was obtained from a woman aged 18-29 years in good health and CMV-seronegative.

The chain is built from TRBV7-2 and TRBJ2-2; TRBD2 might be the D (6 bases). From germline, CDR1 is SGHTA and CDR2 FQGNSA. Trimming removed 5 bases from V and 3 bases from J, with 16 bases in between. The CDR3 is 16 residues long. The CDR3 bases are TGTGCCAGCAGCCCGCCGGGACTTCTCCACACCGGGGAGCTGTTTTTT. Translated, it gives CASSPPGLLHTGELFF.

The chain uses TRBV18 and TRBJ2-1, with 7 nucleotides matching TRBD1. In germline, CDR1 is KGHSH, CDR2 LQKENI. This CDR3 contains 14 residues. The V and J ends lost 2 bases and 7 bases, in that order; junction bases with no gene match: 5. This CDR3 reads CASSPGGQLNEQFF. DNA of the CDR3: TGTGCCAGCTCACCAGGGGGACAGTTGAATGAGCAGTTCTTC.

The chain is built from TRBV14 and TRBJ2-4; D might be TRBD1 (5 bases). Looked up from germline, CDR1 is SGHDN and CDR2 is FVKESK. Trimming removed 1 base at V and 0 bases at J, with 7 bases between. This CDR3 spans 15 amino acids. The CDR3 sequence is CASSQGGLAKNIQYF. Here the CDR3 DNA reads TGTGCCAGCAGCCAAGGGGGCTTAGCCAAAAACATTCAGTACTTC.

The V and J genes are TRBV9 and TRBJ2-7; a weak D match, TRBD1 (6 bases). Germline V gene lookup returns CDR1 SGDLS and CDR2 YYNGEE. The CDR3 consists of 15 residues. V lost 3 bases to trimming and J lost 0 bases, with 13 bases between them. The CDR3 sequence is CASSASGTPSYEQYF. CDR3 DNA: TGTGCCAGCAGCGCCTCCGGGACACCCTCCTACGAGCAGTACTTC.

This sequence joins TRBV30 and TRBJ1-1; D is unresolved. CDR1 and CDR2 (germline): GTSNPN, SVGIG (reference sequence). V lost 3 bases to trimming and J lost 6 bases, with 5 bases between them. The CDR3 has 10 residues. The CDR3 DNA sequence: TGTGCCTGGAGCGGTTCTGAAGCTTTCTTT. This codes for CAWSGSEAFF.

The chain is built from TRBV30 and TRBJ2-3; 8 bases line up with TRBD2. V was clipped by 2 bases and J by 8 bases; unmatched bases: 6. Germline V gives CDR1 GTSNPN, CDR2 SVGIG (reference sequence). The CDR3 runs to 13 residues. The DNA for the CDR3 is TGTGCCTGGAGTACTAGCGGCCCCCGTACGCAGTATTTT. Amino acids: CAWSTSGPRTQYF.

The J gene is TRBJ1-2, the V gene TRBV9; 10 positions agree with TRBD1. The V and J ends lost 4 bases and 7 bases, in that order; junction bases with no gene match: 10. Germline V gene data show CDR1 as SGDLS and CDR2 as YYNGEE. The CDR3 loop spans 15 amino acids. In DNA form, the CDR3 reads TGTGCCAGCAGCCCGATACTGGACAGGGGGGGTGGCTACACCTTC. It yields the protein CASSPILDRGGGYTF.

This clone is categorized as medium-sized. The V call is TRBV4-3, the J call TRBJ2-7; D is possibly TRBD1 (6 bases). The CDR3 has 15 amino acids. Germline V lookup: CDR1 LGHNA, CDR2 YSLEER. The V and J ends lost 2 bases and 0 bases respectively, with 11 bases between them. The CDR3 DNA follows: TGCGCCAGCAGCCAATTCCGGGACATCTCCTACGAGCAGTACTTC. This gives the protein CASSQFRDISYEQYF.

This chain joins TRBV7-3 and TRBJ1-1; no definite D call. CDR3 length: 14 residues. CDR1 SGHTA and CDR2 FQGTGA come from the germline V gene. V lost 0 bases, J lost 2 bases, and 7 bases lay in between. The CDR3 protein is CASSLTAGNTEAFF. The CDR3 DNA reads as TGTGCCAGCAGCTTAACGGCGGGAAACACTGAAGCTTTCTTT.

This chain links TRBV7-6 with TRBJ2-2; unclear D gene. CDR3 size: 13 residues. Germline lookup yields CDR1 SGHVS and CDR2 FNYEAQ. V lost 0 bases, J lost 5 bases, and 4 bases lay in between. This CDR3 reads CASSLAGTGELFF. DNA of the CDR3: TGTGCCAGCAGCTTAGCCGGGACCGGGGAGCTGTTTTTT.

The sample holds one count of this clone. V gene TRBV2 combines with J gene TRBJ1-2, with 7 bases aligning to TRBD1. Germline V gene sequence: CDR1 SNHLY, CDR2 FYNNEI. The V segment lost 2 bases and the J segment 0 bases; nucleotides outside the gene matches: 6. This CDR3 contains 16 residues. CDR3 sequence reads: CASSERGPVSNYGYTF. The CDR3 DNA reads as TGTGCCAGCAGTGAAAGGGGGCCCGTTTCTAACTATGGCTACACCTTC.

V gene TRBV5-1 combines with J gene TRBJ2-1; D is unresolved. The CDR3 sequence is 15 residues long. The V end lost 0 bases, the J end lost 0 bases, and 7 bases lay between the germline ends. Germline-derived CDR1 and CDR2 are SGHRS and YFSETQ. CDR3 in amino acids: CASSLEQPSYNEQFF. DNA of the CDR3: TGCGCCAGCAGCTTGGAACAGCCCTCCTACAATGAGCAGTTCTTC.

The chain carries TRBV4-1 and TRBJ1-4; D remains ambiguous. Trimming left V 1 base short and J 4 bases short, with 13 bases between. The CDR3 is 16 amino acids. CDR1 and CDR2 (germline): MGHRA, YSYEKL. As DNA, the CDR3 is TGCGCCAGCAGCCAAGCAGAGGACTCAATTAATGAAAAACTGTTTTTT. Its translation: CASSQAEDSINEKLFF.

CDR3 loop: CAPFPGGRTGELFF. The CDR3 nucleotides are TGTGCACCCTTTCCGGGGGGTCGCACCGGGGAGCTGTTTTTT. The chain links TRBV7-9 to TRBJ2-2, with 7 nucleotides matching TRBD2. CDR3 length equals 14 residues. Germline V gene lookup returns CDR1 SEHNR and CDR2 FQNEAQ (reference sequence). Variable domain in full (rest from reference TRBV7-9 and TRBJ2-2): DTGVSQNPRHKITKRGQNVTFRCDPISEHNRLYWYRQTLGQGPEFLTYFQNEAQLEKSRLLSDRFSAERPKGSFSTLEIQRTEQGDSAMYLCAPFPGGRTGELFFGEGSRLTVL.

This clone was detected once. CDR3 coding DNA: TGTGCCAGCAGCTTTATCCGGGGTCCATACAATGAGCAGTTCTTC. Encoded protein: CASSFIRGPYNEQFF. The chain employs TRBV13 and TRBJ2-1; a possible D gene is TRBD2 (5 bases). Trimming took 3 bases from V and 4 from J, leaving 13 bases between them. This CDR3 spans 15 amino acids. CDR1 is PRHDT, CDR2 FYEKMQ, per germline (reference sequence).

J is TRBJ2-7 and V is TRBV5-1; TRBD1 agrees at 9 bases. This CDR3 region has 18 residues. V was clipped by 8 bases and J by 3 bases; unmatched bases: 21. Germline values: CDR1 SGHRS, CDR2 YFSETQ. CDR3 residues: CASISGQGPAGAFYEQYF. As DNA, the CDR3 is TGCGCCAGTATATCGGGACAGGGACCGGCAGGGGCCTTCTACGAGCAGTACTTC.

This sequence joins TRBV9 and TRBJ2-1; the D is unclear. Germline V gene lookup returns CDR1 SGDLS and CDR2 YYNGEE. This CDR3 is built from 15 residues. The ends were cut back, 0 bases at V and 5 bases at J, with 12 bases in the middle. CDR3 nucleotide sequence: TGTGCCAGCAGCGTAGACCCAGTAGGAGACAATGAGCAGTTCTTC. This encodes CASSVDPVGDNEQFF. Full variable domain (remainder filled in from reference TRBV9 and TRBJ2-1): DSGVTQTPKHLITATGQRVTLRCSPRSGDLSVYWYQQSLDQGLQFLIQYYNGEERAKGNILERFSAQQFPDLHSELNLSSLELGDSALYFCASSVDPVGDNEQFFGPGTRLTVL.

This clone was recorded only once. The chain recombines TRBV6-6 with TRBJ1-2; 9 positions match TRBD1. CDR1 and CDR2 from the germline V gene are MNHNY and SVGAGI (reference sequence). The CDR3 spans 13 residues. The J segment lost 8 bases and the V segment lost 5 bases, leaving 6 bases of the junction unmatched. CDR3 nucleotide sequence: TGTGCCAGCAGTGCACAGGGGGCGCAGGGCTACACCTTC. Its protein is CASSAQGAQGYTF.

The V gene is TRBV7-2, the J gene TRBJ1-4; D might be TRBD1 (5 bases). The germline V and J ends were trimmed by 3 bases and 8 bases, with 16 bases remaining between them. The CDR3 has 15 amino acids. In germline, CDR1 is SGHTA, CDR2 FQGNSA. DNA of the CDR3: TGTGCCAGCAGCTTCCAGGGCGGTCGCAACGAAAAACTGTTTTTT. Protein sequence: CASSFQGGRNEKLFF.

The rearrangement joins TRBV10-1 to TRBJ2-2; TRBD2 agrees at 7 bases. Germline CDR1 and CDR2: WNHNN and SYGVQD (reference sequence). The CDR3 is 15 residues long. The ends lost 5 bases at V and 1 base at J; junction bases unmatched: 4. CDR3: CASSNSGLNTGELFF. The CDR3 DNA follows: TGCGCCAGCAGTAATAGCGGGTTGAACACCGGGGAGCTGTTTTTT.

The gene calls are TRBV11-1 and TRBJ2-5; D remains unclear. The germline V gene encodes CDR1 SGHAT and CDR2 FQDESV (reference sequence). The CDR3 has 14 residues. Trimming shortened V by 2 bases and J by 2 bases, and 9 bases separated the two germline ends. CDR3 region: CASSLMSGQETQYF. Written as DNA, the CDR3 is TGTGCCAGCAGCTTAATGTCAGGTCAAGAGACCCAGTACTTC.

The chain carries TRBV28 and TRBJ2-7; the D gene is possibly TRBD1 (5 bases). Trimming took off 3 bases at V and 0 bases at J, with 15 bases between the two ends. In germline, CDR1 is MDHEN, CDR2 SYDVKM. The CDR3 loop spans 16 amino acids. For the CDR3, the DNA is TGTGCCAGCAGTTTCAAGGGGCCAAGACGCTCCTACGAGCAGTACTTC. Translating gives CASSFKGPRRSYEQYF.

V is TRBV14 and J is TRBJ2-5; 8 bases line up with TRBD2. The CDR3 consists of 15 residues. The V segment lost 6 bases and the J segment 3 bases; nucleotides outside the gene matches: 9. Germline values: CDR1 SGHDN, CDR2 FVKESK. The CDR3: CASSHFTSGKETQYF. The DNA for the CDR3 is TGTGCCAGCAGTCATTTTACTAGCGGCAAAGAGACCCAGTACTTC.

This chain uses TRBV7-2 with TRBJ1-2; 7 bases fit TRBD1. Germline V gene data show CDR1 as SGHTA and CDR2 as FQGNSA. The CDR3 runs to 15 residues. Unmatched junction bases numbered 13, after V lost 5 bases and J lost 7 bases. This CDR3 reads CASSRYQEGALGYTF. CDR3 coding DNA: TGTGCCAGCAGCCGATACCAAGAGGGGGCGCTTGGCTACACCTTC.